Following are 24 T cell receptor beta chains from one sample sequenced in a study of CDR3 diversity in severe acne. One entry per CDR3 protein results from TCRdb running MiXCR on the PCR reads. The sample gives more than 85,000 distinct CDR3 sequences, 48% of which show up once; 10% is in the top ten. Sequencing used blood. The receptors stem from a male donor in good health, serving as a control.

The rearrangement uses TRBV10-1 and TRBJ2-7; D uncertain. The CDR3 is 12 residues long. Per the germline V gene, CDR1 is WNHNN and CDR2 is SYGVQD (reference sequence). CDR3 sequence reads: CVFSGLPVAQYF. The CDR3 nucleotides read TGCGTTTTTTCGGGCCTCCCCGTCGCCCAGTACTTC.

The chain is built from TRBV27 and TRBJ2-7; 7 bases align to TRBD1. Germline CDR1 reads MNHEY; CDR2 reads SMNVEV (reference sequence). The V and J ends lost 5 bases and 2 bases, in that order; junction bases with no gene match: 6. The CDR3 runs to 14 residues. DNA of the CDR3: TGTGCCAGCAGTGGACAGGATGGAGCCTACGAGCAGTACTTC. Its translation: CASSGQDGAYEQYF.

The CDR3, as DNA: TGCGCCAGCAGTTTGGACGCATGGGGCTATGGCTACACCTTC. Protein sequence: CASSLDAWGYGYTF. The chain links TRBV10-2 to TRBJ1-2, with no clear D. The V and J ends lost 5 bases and 4 bases respectively, with 14 bases between them. The CDR3 extends over 14 amino acids. Germline V lookup: CDR1 WSHSY, CDR2 SAAADI.

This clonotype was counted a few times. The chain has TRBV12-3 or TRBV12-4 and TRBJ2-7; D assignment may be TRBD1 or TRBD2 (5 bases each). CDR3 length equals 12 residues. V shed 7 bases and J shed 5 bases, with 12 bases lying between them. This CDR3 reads CASNPGGNEQYF. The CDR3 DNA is TGTGCCAGCAACCCTGGGGGAAACGAGCAGTACTTC.

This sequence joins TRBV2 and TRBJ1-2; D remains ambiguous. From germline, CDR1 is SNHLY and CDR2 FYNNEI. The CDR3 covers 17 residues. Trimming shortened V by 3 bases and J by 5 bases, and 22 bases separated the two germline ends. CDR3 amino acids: CASSDRWPAGVWYGYTF. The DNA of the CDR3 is TGTGCCAGCAGTGATCGTTGGCCGGCCGGGGTTTGGTATGGCTACACCTTC. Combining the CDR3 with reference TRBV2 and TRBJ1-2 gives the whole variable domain EPEVTQTPSHQVTQMGQEVILRCVPISNHLYFYWYRQILGQKVEFLVSFYNNEISEKSEIFDDQFSVERPDGSNFTLKIRSTKLEDSAMYFCASSDRWPAGVWYGYTFGSGTRLTVV.

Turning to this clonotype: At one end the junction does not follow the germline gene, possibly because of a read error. The CDR3 DNA reads as TGCGCCAGCAGCTTGGTCGCGGGAGGGATTGAAAAACTGTTTTTT. The encoded protein is CASSLVAGGIEKLFF. The chain carries TRBV13 and TRBJ1-4; D is ambiguous. This CDR3 region has 15 residues. The germline V gene encodes CDR1 PRHDT and CDR2 FYEKMQ (reference sequence).

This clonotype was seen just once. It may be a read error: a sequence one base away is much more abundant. The CDR3 DNA is TGTGCCAGCAGCCCACGTCTGGAGGGGGCCAACGTCCTGACTTTC. This translates into CASSPRLEGANVLTF. The chain recombines TRBV11-2 with TRBJ2-6; D is unresolved. CDR3 length: 15 amino acids. The germline gives CDR1 SGHAT, CDR2 FQNNGV. V dropped 5 bases and J dropped 4 bases, with 12 bases sitting between them.

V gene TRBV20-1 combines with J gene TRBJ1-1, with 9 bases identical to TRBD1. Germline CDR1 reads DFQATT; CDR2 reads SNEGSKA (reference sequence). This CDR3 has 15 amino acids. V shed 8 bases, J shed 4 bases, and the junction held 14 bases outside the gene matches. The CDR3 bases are TGCAGTAGCCCGATACAGGGGGCGGTGTTCACTGAAGCTTTCTTT. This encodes CSSPIQGAVFTEAFF.

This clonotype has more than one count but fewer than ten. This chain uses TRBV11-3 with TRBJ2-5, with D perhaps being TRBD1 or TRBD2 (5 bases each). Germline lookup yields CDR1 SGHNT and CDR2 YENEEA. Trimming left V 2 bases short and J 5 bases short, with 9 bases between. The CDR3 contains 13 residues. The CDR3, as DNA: TGTGCCAGCAGCTTACCCTGGGGGGAGACCCAGTACTTC. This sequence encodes CASSLPWGETQYF.

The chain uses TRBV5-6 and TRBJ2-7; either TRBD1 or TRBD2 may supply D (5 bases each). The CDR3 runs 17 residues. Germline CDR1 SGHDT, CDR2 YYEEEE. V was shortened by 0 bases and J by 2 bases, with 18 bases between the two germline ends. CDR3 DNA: TGTGCCAGCAGCTTGGCTGGGGCAGGGAGTCTGACCTACGAGCAGTACTTC. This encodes CASSLAGAGSLTYEQYF.

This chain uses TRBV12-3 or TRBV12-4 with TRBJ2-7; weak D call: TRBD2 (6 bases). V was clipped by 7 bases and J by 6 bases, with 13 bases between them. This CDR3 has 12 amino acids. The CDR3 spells CASNFSGGEQYF. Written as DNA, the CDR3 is TGTGCCAGCAATTTCTCCGGGGGCGAGCAGTACTTC.

The CDR3 protein is CSGSTSGNGEQYF. Here the CDR3 DNA reads TGCAGTGGTTCGACTAGCGGGAATGGGGAGCAGTACTTC. This chain connects TRBV20-1 to TRBJ2-7, with 11 bases aligning to TRBD2. Germline V gives CDR1 DFQATT, CDR2 SNEGSKA (reference sequence). V gave up 7 bases and J gave up 7 bases; unmatched junction bases: 9. The CDR3 has 13 amino acids.

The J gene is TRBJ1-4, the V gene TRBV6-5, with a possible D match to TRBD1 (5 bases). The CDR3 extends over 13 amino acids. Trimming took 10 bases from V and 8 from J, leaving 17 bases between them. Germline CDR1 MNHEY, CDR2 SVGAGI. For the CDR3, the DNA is TGTGCCACCCAGGGCTGGGGGGACGAAAAACTGTTTTTT. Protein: CATQGWGDEKLFF.

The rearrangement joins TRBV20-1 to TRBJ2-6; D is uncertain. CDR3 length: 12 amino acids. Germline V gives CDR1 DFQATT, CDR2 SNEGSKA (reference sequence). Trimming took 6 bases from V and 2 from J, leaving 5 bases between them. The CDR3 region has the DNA TGCAGTGCGGGGACTGGGGCCAACGTCCTGACTTTC. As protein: CSAGTGANVLTF.

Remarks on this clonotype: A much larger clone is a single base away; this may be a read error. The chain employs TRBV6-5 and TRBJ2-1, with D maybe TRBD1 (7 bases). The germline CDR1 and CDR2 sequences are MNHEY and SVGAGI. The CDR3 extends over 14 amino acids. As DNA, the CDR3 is TGTGCCAGCAGGTGGAGGGGGCGCGAAGATGAGCAGTCCTTC. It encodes CASRWRGREDEQSF.

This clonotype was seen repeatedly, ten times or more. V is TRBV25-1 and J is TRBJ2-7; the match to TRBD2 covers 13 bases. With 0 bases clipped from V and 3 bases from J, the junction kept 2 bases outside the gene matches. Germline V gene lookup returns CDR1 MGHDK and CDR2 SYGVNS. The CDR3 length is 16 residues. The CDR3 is CASSEYGLAGVYEQYF. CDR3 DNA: TGTGCCAGCAGTGAATATGGACTAGCGGGAGTCTACGAGCAGTACTTC.

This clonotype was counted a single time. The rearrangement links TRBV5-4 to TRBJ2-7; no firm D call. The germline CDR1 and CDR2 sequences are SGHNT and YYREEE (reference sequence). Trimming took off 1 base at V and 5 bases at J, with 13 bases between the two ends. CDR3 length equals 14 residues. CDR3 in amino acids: CASSLTPQSNEQYF. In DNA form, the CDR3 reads TGTGCCAGCAGCTTGACCCCCCAGAGCAACGAGCAGTACTTC.

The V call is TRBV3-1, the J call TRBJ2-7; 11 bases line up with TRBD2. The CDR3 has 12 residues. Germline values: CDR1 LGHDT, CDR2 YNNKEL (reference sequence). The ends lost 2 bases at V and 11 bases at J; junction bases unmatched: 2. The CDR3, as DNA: TGTGCCAGCAGCCAACCGGGACTAGCGGAGTACTTC. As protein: CASSQPGLAEYF.

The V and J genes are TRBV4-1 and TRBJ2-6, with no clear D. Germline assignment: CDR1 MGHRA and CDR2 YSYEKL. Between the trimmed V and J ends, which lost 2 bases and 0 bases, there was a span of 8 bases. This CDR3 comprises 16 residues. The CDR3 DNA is TGCGCCAGCAGCCAAAAGACGCTCTCTGGGGCCAACGTCCTGACTTTC. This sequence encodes CASSQKTLSGANVLTF.

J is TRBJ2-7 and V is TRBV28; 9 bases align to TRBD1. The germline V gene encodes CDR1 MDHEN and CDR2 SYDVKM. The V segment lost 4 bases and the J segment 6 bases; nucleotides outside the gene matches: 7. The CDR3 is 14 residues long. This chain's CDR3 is CASSSGQGFAEQYF. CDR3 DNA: TGTGCCAGCAGTTCGGGACAGGGTTTCGCCGAGCAGTACTTC.

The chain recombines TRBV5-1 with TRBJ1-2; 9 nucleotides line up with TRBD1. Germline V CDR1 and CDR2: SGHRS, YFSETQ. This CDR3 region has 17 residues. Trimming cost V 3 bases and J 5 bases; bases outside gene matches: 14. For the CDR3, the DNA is TGCGCCAGCAGCTCCAACGGCAACAGGGGGCGAGCGTATGGCTACACCTTC. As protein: CASSSNGNRGRAYGYTF.

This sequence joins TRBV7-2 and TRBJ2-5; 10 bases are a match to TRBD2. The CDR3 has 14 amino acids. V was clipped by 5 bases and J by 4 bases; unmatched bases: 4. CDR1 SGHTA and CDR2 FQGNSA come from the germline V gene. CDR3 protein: CASSPSGSRETQYF. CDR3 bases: TGTGCCAGCAGCCCTAGCGGGAGTCGAGAGACCCAGTACTTC.

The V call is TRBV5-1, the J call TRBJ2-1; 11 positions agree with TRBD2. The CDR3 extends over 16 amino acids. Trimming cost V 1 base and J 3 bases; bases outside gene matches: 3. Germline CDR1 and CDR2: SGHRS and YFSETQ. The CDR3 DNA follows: TGCGCCAGCAGCTTGTGGCTAGCGGGGGGCTACAATGAGCAGTTCTTC. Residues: CASSLWLAGGYNEQFF.

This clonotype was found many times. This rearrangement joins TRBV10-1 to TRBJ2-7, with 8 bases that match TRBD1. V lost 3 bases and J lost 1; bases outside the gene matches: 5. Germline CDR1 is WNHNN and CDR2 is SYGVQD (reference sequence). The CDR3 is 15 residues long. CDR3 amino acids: CASSDPGTGSYEQYF. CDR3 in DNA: TGCGCCAGCAGTGACCCCGGGACAGGTTCCTACGAGCAGTACTTC.